This TCR beta chain originates from a study of a mutant IDH1 vaccine in newly diagnosed glioma (dated by TCRdb to the early 2020s). Turning to the overall study: Vaccination was initiated 4-6 weeks after radiotherapy alone, or concurrently with temozolomide cycles in the chemotherapy-containing groups. Of the roughly 30 treated patients, roughly 60% were male and around 40% were female, and a mean age of about 37 years was recorded. Peripheral blood samples were drawn at six visits, namely V03 (baseline), V05, V07, V10, V12 and V13. Longitudinal TCRB deep sequencing was done for some 25 treated patients, wherever samples were available for exploratory analyses. The week-35 safety follow-up was designated visit V12, and the week-47 end of study was designated visit V13. Prior to enrollment, standard therapy consisting of radiotherapy alone, temozolomide alone, or radiochemotherapy with temozolomide had been administered to patients, with the combination being received by most patients. Study-wide conclusions, independent of this receptor: PBMC samples for TCRB deep sequencing were selected based on availability. No apparent relationship was observed between pseudoprogression and alterations in the top peripheral T cell clonotypes detected by TCRB sequencing. Immune responses induced by the vaccine were seen in approximately 92% of patients across multiple MHC alleles. It was noted by the authors that analyses of patient blood samples could not be reproduced owing to sample limitations.

Libraries came from the immunoSEQ multiplex PCR assay. The hsTCRB Kit was used according to the manufacturer's protocol to amplify rearranged TCR beta chain sequences. Sequencing of TCRB libraries was carried out on an Illumina MiSeq. The published analysis was carried out like this. The proprietary platform of the kit vendor was used for demultiplexing, trimming and gene mapping. TCRdb carries this immuneACCESS record with in-frame sequences only. Its versions omit some clonotypes, under half of them owing to an unresolved V gene in the studies checked, with the rest unexplained. V, J and clone size reflect that table, while D and trimming were determined from the DNA. This sample lists around 29,000 clones; about four fifths were detected once. About 7.9% of the sample is held by the ten biggest clonotypes. On this clone itself: The antigen this receptor binds is unknown. Per-base qualities were not stored, and no clone one base away is much larger.

In light of the paper, this sample's time point label describes: week 35, safety follow-up. Every vaccine dose consisted of 300 ug of a 20-mer mutant IDH1 peptide in Montanide, administered subcutaneously together with topical imiquimod. Patients were given eight vaccinations, in weeks 1, 3, 5, 7, 11, 15, 19 and 23, which matched visits V03 through V10. All donors had newly diagnosed IDH1-mutant astrocytomas of WHO grade 3 or 4 that showed loss of nuclear ATRX. The samples were drawn from NOA16, a multicentre, single-arm, open-label phase I trial in Germany that tested a mutant IDH1 peptide vaccine in humans for the first time. Genomic DNA for TCRB sequencing was isolated from EDTA blood with the DNeasy Blood and Tissue Kit. At the junction V is shortened by 4 bases and J by 0 bases, with 6 bases in between. Via the germline V gene, CDR1 is SGHTA and CDR2 FQGNSA. The CDR3 sequence holds 13 residues, the cysteine and phenylalanine included. Only the CDR3 DNA is retained, 39 bases long and in frame from the first base.

This receptor was identified in a man in his fifties with glioma. Rearrangement joined TRBV7-2 to TRBJ1-1; there is no confident call for the D gene. The starting material was PBMCs, obtained from a glioma patient whose treatment included an IDH1 peptide vaccine. The CDR3 region: CASSSGVNTEAFF. The DNA sequence follows: TGTGCCAGCAGCTCCGGGGTGAACACTGAAGCTTTCTTT. The reference TRBV7-2 and TRBJ1-1 proteins fill in what lies around the CDR3, so the full variable domain reads GAGVSQSPSNKVTEKGKDVELRCDPISGHTALYWYRQSLGQGLEFLIYFQGNSAPDKSGLPSDRFSAERTGGSVSTLTIQRTQQEDSAVYLCASSSGVNTEAFFGQGTRLTVV.